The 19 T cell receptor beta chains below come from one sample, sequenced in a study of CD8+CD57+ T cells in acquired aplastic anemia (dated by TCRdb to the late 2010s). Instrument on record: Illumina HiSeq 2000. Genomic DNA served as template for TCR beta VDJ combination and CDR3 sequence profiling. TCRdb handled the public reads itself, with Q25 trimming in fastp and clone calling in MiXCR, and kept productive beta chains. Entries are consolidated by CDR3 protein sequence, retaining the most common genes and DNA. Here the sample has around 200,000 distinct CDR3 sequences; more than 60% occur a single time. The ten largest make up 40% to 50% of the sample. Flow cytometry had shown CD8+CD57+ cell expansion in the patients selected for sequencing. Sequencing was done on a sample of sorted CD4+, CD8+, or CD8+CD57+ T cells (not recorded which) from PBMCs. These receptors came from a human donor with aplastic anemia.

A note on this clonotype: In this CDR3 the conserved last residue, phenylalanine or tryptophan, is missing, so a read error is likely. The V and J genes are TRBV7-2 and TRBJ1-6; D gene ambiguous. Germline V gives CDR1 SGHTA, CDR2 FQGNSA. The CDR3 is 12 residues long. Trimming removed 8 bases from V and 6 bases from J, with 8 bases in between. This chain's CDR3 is CASSDFNSPLHL. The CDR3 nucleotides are TGTGCCAGCTCCGACTTTAATTCACCCCTCCACCTT.

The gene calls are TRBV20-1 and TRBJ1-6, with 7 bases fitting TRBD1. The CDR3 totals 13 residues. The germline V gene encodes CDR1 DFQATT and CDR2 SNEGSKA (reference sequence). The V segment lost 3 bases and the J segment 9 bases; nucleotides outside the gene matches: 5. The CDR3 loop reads CSASGPGGSPLHF. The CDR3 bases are TGCAGTGCTAGTGGCCCAGGGGGTTCACCCCTCCACTTT.

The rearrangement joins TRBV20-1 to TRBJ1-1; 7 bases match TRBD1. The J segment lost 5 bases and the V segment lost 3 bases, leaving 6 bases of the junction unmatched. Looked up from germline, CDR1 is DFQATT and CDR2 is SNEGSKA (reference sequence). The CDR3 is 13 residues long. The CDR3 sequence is CSARGQGGTEAFF. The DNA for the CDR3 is TGCAGTGCTAGGGGTCAGGGGGGAACTGAAGCTTTCTTT.

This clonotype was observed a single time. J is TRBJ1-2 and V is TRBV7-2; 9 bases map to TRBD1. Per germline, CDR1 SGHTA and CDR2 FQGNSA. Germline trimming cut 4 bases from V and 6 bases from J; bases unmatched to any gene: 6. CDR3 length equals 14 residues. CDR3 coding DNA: TGTGCCAGCAGCTGGAACCGGGACAGGGATGGCTACACCTTC. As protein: CASSWNRDRDGYTF.

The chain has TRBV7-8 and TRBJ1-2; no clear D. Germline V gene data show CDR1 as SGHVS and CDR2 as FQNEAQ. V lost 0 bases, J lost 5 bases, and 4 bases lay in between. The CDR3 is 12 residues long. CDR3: CASSLATYGYTF. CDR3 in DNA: TGTGCCAGCAGCTTAGCTACATATGGCTACACCTTC.

CDR3 residues: CACSIGQGISNQPQHF. The DNA for the CDR3 is TGTGCCTGTAGTATAGGACAGGGGATTAGCAATCAGCCCCAGCATTTT. V usage is TRBV7-8 and J usage is TRBJ1-5; 9 bases align to TRBD1. Germline loops: CDR1 SGHVS, CDR2 FQNEAQ. The ends lost 11 bases at V and 0 bases at J; junction bases unmatched: 11. The CDR3 length is 16 residues.

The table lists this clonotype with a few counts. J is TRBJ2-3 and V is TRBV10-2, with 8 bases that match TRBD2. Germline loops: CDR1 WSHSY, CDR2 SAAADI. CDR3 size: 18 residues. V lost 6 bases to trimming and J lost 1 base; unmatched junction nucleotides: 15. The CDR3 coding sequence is TGCGCCAGCAGGGGACGACGGGCGGCGGGGGGCCGCACAGATACGCAGTATTTT. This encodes CASRGRRAAGGRTDTQYF.

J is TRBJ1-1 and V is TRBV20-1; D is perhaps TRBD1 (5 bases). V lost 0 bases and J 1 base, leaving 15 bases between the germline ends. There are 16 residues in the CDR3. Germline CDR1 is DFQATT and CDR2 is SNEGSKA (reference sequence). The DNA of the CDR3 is TGCAGTGCTAGAGATCCGACAGCCGGAAAGAACACTGAAGCTTTCTTT. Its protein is CSARDPTAGKNTEAFF.

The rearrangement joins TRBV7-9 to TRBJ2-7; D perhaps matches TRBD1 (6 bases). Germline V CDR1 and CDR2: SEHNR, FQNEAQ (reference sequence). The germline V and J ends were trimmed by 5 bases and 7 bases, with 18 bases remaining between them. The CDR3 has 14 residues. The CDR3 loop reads CASSPNLGAGEQYF. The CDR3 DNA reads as TGTGCCAGCAGCCCCAACCTGGGGGCCGGGGAGCAGTACTTC.

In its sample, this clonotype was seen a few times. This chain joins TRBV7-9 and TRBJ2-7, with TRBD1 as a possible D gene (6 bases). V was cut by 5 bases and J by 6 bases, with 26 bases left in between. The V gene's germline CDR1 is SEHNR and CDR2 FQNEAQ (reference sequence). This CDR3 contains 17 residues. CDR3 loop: CASSPPRRRTGRTEQYF. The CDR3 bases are TGTGCCAGCAGCCCCCCCAGGAGGCGAACAGGGCGCACCGAGCAGTACTTC.

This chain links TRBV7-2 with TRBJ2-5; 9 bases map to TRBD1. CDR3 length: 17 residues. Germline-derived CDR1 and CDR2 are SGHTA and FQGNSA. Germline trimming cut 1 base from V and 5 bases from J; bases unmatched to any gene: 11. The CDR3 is CASSLVPGQGDPETQYF. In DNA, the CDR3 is TGTGCCAGCAGCTTAGTACCGGGACAGGGCGACCCGGAGACCCAGTACTTC. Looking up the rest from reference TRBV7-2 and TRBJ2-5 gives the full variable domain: GAGVSQSPSNKVTEKGKDVELRCDPISGHTALYWYRQSLGQGLEFLIYFQGNSAPDKSGLPSDRFSAERTGGSVSTLTIQRTQQEDSAVYLCASSLVPGQGDPETQYFGPGTRLLVL.

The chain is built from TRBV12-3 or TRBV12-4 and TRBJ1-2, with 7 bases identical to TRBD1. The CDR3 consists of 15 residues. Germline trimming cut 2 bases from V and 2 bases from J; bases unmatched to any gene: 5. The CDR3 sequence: CASSLRVRGNYGYTF. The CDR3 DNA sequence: TGTGCCAGCAGTTTAAGGGTCAGGGGGAACTATGGCTACACCTTC.

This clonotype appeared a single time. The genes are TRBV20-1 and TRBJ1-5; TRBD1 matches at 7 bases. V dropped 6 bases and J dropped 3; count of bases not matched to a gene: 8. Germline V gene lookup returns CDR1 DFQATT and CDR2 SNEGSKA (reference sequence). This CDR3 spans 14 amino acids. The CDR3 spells CSAKDRFANQPQHF. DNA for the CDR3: TGCAGTGCCAAGGACAGGTTTGCCAATCAGCCCCAGCATTTT.

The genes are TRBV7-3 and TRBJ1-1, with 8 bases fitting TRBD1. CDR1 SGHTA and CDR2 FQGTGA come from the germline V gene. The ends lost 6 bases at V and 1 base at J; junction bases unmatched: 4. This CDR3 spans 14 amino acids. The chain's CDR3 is CASRQGVGNTEAFF. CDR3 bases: TGTGCCAGCAGACAGGGGGTAGGGAACACTGAAGCTTTCTTT.

CDR3 sequence: CASRSGTSEAYEQYF. Written as DNA, the CDR3 is TGTGCCAGCAGGTCCGGGACTAGCGAGGCCTACGAGCAGTACTTC. The chain links TRBV7-6 to TRBJ2-7; 10 nucleotides agree with TRBD2. The CDR3 spans 15 residues. Germline V gene lookup returns CDR1 SGHVS and CDR2 FNYEAQ. The V and J ends lost 6 bases and 2 bases, in that order; junction bases with no gene match: 7. The full variable domain, with the rest looked up from reference TRBV7-6 and TRBJ2-7, is GAGVSQSPRYKVTKRGQDVALRCDPISGHVSLYWYRQALGQGPEFLTYFNYEAQQDKSGLPNDRFSAERPEGSISTLTIQRTEQRDSAMYRCASRSGTSEAYEQYFGPGTRLTVT.

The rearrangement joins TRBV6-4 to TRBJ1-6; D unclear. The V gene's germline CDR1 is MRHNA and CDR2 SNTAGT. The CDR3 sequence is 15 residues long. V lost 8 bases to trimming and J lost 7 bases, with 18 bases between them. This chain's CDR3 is CASGMNAAGNSPLHF. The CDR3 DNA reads TGTGCCAGCGGTATGAACGCTGCTGGAAATTCACCCCTCCACTTT.

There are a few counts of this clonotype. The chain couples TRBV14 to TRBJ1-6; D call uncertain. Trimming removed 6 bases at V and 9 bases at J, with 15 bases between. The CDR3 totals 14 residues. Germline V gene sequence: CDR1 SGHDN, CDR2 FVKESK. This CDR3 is CASSPDKPVSPLHF. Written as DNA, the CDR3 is TGTGCCAGCAGTCCCGACAAGCCCGTTTCACCCCTCCACTTT.

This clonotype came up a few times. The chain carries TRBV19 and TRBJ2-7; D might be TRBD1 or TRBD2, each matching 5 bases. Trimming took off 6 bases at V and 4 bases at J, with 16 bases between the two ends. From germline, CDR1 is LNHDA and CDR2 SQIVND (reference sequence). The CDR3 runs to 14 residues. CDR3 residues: CASSSGLGVYEQYF. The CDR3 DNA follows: TGTGCCAGTAGCTCAGGGTTGGGGGTATACGAGCAGTACTTC.

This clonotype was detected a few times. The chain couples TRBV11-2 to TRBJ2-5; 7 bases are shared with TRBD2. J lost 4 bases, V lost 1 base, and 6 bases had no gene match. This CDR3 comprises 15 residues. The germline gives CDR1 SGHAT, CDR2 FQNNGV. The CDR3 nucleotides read TGTGCCAGCAGCTTAGCGGGGAGGGCCGGAGAGACCCAGTACTTC. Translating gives CASSLAGRAGETQYF.